These T cell receptor beta chains were read from a single sample in a study of blood T cell repertoires in COVID-19. TCRdb's copy holds only in-frame clones and misses some; the assay was immunoSEQ multiplex PCR. There are a few hundred thousand clones in the sample; roughly 88% occur only once, and 1.4% lies in the top ten. Sequenced: PBMCs or T cells enriched from blood (not recorded which). The receptors shown here come from a woman between 18 and 29 years old who had been exposed to COVID-19. CDR3s include the opening cysteine and the closing phenylalanine or tryptophan. A D gene is named only where the DNA matches it firmly. Size is stated for part of the rows, as once, few or many counts, or as a class when the clone is expanded.

v_call: TRBV5-1; d_call: TRBD2; clone_size: -; j_call: TRBJ2-1; cdr3_aa: CASSPRTSGINNEQFF; cdr3_nt: TGCGCCAGCAGCCCGCGGACTAGCGGGATCAACAATGAGCAGTTCTTC
v_call: TRBV19; d_call: TRBD1; clone_size: few; j_call: TRBJ1-1; cdr3_aa: CASSIRQGPTLSTEAFF; cdr3_nt: TGTGCCAGTAGTATCCGACAGGGGCCCACCTTATCCACTGAAGCTTTCTTT
v_call: TRBV12-3/TRBV12-4; d_call: -; clone_size: once; j_call: TRBJ1-2; cdr3_aa: CASSFGGYGYTF; cdr3_nt: TGTGCCAGCAGTTTCGGAGGATATGGCTACACCTTC
v_call: TRBV10-3; d_call: TRBD1; clone_size: -; j_call: TRBJ1-1; cdr3_aa: CAIRETGVKSEAFF; cdr3_nt: TGTGCCATCAGAGAGACAGGGGTGAAGTCTGAAGCTTTCTTT
v_call: TRBV28; d_call: -; clone_size: -; j_call: TRBJ1-2; cdr3_aa: CASTSGESGYTF; cdr3_nt: TGTGCCAGCACCTCAGGGGAGTCTGGCTACACCTTC
v_call: TRBV19; d_call: TRBD2; clone_size: -; j_call: TRBJ2-7; cdr3_aa: CASSIGASGRHYEQYF; cdr3_nt: TGTGCCAGTAGTATTGGGGCTAGCGGGAGGCACTACGAGCAGTACTTC
v_call: TRBV6-5; d_call: -; clone_size: few; j_call: TRBJ2-7; cdr3_aa: CASSYGQTYEQYF; cdr3_nt: TGTGCCAGCAGTTACGGACAGACATACGAGCAGTACTTC
v_call: TRBV7-9; d_call: TRBD1; clone_size: -; j_call: TRBJ2-3; cdr3_aa: CASSTRQGATDTQYF; cdr3_nt: TGTGCCAGCAGCACCAGACAGGGGGCAACTGATACGCAGTATTTT
v_call: TRBV7-2; d_call: -; clone_size: -; j_call: TRBJ2-1; cdr3_aa: CASSIVRAYNEQFF; cdr3_nt: TGTGCCAGCAGCATAGTGCGGGCTTACAATGAGCAGTTCTTC
v_call: TRBV7-9; d_call: -; clone_size: -; j_call: TRBJ2-7; cdr3_aa: CASSLKEGDYEQYF; cdr3_nt: TGTGCCAGCAGCTTAAAGGAAGGGGACTACGAGCAGTACTTC
v_call: TRBV7-8; d_call: -; clone_size: -; j_call: TRBJ1-2; cdr3_aa: CASSLGPDTDYGYTF; cdr3_nt: TGTGCCAGCAGCTTAGGGCCAGACACCGACTATGGCTACACCTTC
v_call: TRBV10-2; d_call: TRBD2; clone_size: -; j_call: TRBJ2-1; cdr3_aa: CASSGGLYYNEQFF; cdr3_nt: TGCGCCAGCAGCGGGGGACTATACTACAATGAGCAGTTCTTC
v_call: TRBV28; d_call: TRBD1; clone_size: -; j_call: TRBJ1-5; cdr3_aa: CASSLAGQGSNQPQHF; cdr3_nt: TGTGCCAGCAGTTTGGCGGGACAGGGTAGCAATCAGCCCCAGCATTTT
v_call: TRBV5-5; d_call: -; clone_size: -; j_call: TRBJ2-7; cdr3_aa: CASSLEDSYEQYF; cdr3_nt: TGTGCCAGCAGCTTAGAGGATTCCTACGAGCAGTACTTC
v_call: TRBV4-1; d_call: TRBD2; clone_size: -; j_call: TRBJ2-5; cdr3_aa: CASSQSSGTSGSETQYF; cdr3_nt: TGCGCCAGCAGCCAAAGTTCGGGGACTAGCGGGTCAGAGACCCAGTACTTC
v_call: TRBV2; d_call: -; clone_size: few; j_call: TRBJ1-2; cdr3_aa: CASSANSRGYTF; cdr3_nt: TGTGCCAGCAGTGCGAACAGCAGAGGCTACACCTTC
v_call: TRBV18; d_call: TRBD2; clone_size: -; j_call: TRBJ2-5; cdr3_aa: CASSPPSSGSAQTQYF; cdr3_nt: TGTGCCAGCTCACCCCCCTCTAGCGGGAGTGCACAGACCCAGTACTTC
v_call: TRBV20-1; d_call: TRBD2; clone_size: -; j_call: TRBJ2-7; cdr3_aa: CSTIAGREQYF; cdr3_nt: TGCAGTACCATAGCGGGACGCGAGCAGTACTTC
v_call: TRBV6-5; d_call: -; clone_size: -; j_call: TRBJ1-5; cdr3_aa: CASRQQGFGQPQHF; cdr3_nt: TGTGCCAGCAGACAACAGGGCTTTGGACAGCCCCAGCATTTT
v_call: TRBV25-1; d_call: -; clone_size: few; j_call: TRBJ2-3; cdr3_aa: CASSFADTQYF; cdr3_nt: TGTGCCAGTTCTTTCGCAGATACGCAGTATTTT
v_call: TRBV6-5; d_call: TRBD1; clone_size: -; j_call: TRBJ2-5; cdr3_aa: CASSYIKGAQETQYF; cdr3_nt: TGTGCCAGCAGTTACATTAAGGGGGCCCAAGAGACCCAGTACTTC
v_call: TRBV7-2; d_call: TRBD1; clone_size: -; j_call: TRBJ1-5; cdr3_aa: CASSPGQGGQPQHF; cdr3_nt: TGTGCCAGCAGCCCGGGACAGGGAGGTCAGCCCCAGCATTTT
v_call: TRBV11-2; d_call: -; clone_size: few; j_call: TRBJ1-6; cdr3_aa: CASSLVYQSGSPLHF; cdr3_nt: TGTGCCAGCAGCTTAGTCTACCAATCGGGTTCACCCCTCCACTTT
v_call: TRBV29-1; d_call: TRBD1; clone_size: -; j_call: TRBJ1-2; cdr3_aa: CSVEERGQGNYGYTF; cdr3_nt: TGCAGCGTTGAGGAACGAGGACAGGGCAACTATGGCTACACCTTC
v_call: TRBV5-8; d_call: -; clone_size: -; j_call: TRBJ2-1; cdr3_aa: CASSTTGYNEQFF; cdr3_nt: TGTGCCAGCAGCACGACAGGTTACAATGAGCAGTTCTTC
v_call: TRBV7-3; d_call: TRBD2; clone_size: -; j_call: TRBJ2-5; cdr3_aa: CASSLLAGGPEETQYF; cdr3_nt: TGTGCCAGCAGCTTACTAGCGGGGGGTCCGGAGGAGACCCAGTACTTC
v_call: TRBV5-8; d_call: -; clone_size: -; j_call: TRBJ2-2; cdr3_aa: CASSLALLGLQNTGELFF; cdr3_nt: TGTGCCAGCAGCTTGGCCCTTCTCGGACTTCAAAACACCGGGGAGCTGTTTTTT
v_call: TRBV11-2; d_call: -; clone_size: -; j_call: TRBJ1-6; cdr3_aa: CASRHPGRGPNNSPLHF; cdr3_nt: TGTGCCAGCAGACATCCTGGCAGGGGCCCAAATAATTCACCCCTCCACTTT
v_call: TRBV4-1; d_call: TRBD1; clone_size: -; j_call: TRBJ2-7; cdr3_aa: CASSQVQGANEQYF; cdr3_nt: TGCGCCAGCAGCCAAGTACAGGGGGCCAACGAGCAGTACTTC
v_call: TRBV18; d_call: TRBD1; clone_size: -; j_call: TRBJ2-7; cdr3_aa: CASSHLDRDGEQYF; cdr3_nt: TGTGCCAGCTCACACCTGGACAGGGATGGCGAGCAGTACTTC
v_call: TRBV5-1; d_call: TRBD1; clone_size: few; j_call: TRBJ1-5; cdr3_aa: CASSWDRGIEGDSPQHF; cdr3_nt: TGCGCCAGCAGTTGGGACAGGGGAATTGAGGGGGACTCGCCCCAGCATTTT
v_call: TRBV9; d_call: TRBD1; clone_size: -; j_call: TRBJ1-6; cdr3_aa: CASSEDRVGSPLHF; cdr3_nt: TGTGCCAGCAGCGAGGACAGGGTTGGGTCACCCCTCCACTTT
v_call: TRBV19; d_call: -; clone_size: -; j_call: TRBJ1-1; cdr3_aa: CASSMFPAEVTEAFF; cdr3_nt: TGTGCCAGTAGTATGTTTCCAGCGGAGGTCACTGAAGCTTTCTTT
v_call: TRBV10-2; d_call: TRBD2; clone_size: -; j_call: TRBJ2-5; cdr3_aa: CASSATSAGTQYF; cdr3_nt: TGCGCCAGCAGTGCGACTAGCGCGGGGACCCAGTACTTC
v_call: TRBV24-1; d_call: -; clone_size: -; j_call: TRBJ1-2; cdr3_aa: CATSDPGRGNYGYTF; cdr3_nt: TGTGCCACCAGTGATCCGGGCAGGGGTAACTATGGCTACACCTTC
v_call: TRBV3-1/TRBV3-2; d_call: -; clone_size: -; j_call: TRBJ2-1; cdr3_aa: CASSQVFNEQFF; cdr3_nt: TGTGCCAGCAGCCAAGTATTCAATGAGCAGTTCTTC
v_call: TRBV4-3; d_call: TRBD1; clone_size: few; j_call: TRBJ1-2; cdr3_aa: CASSQDQGTASSTLYGYTF; cdr3_nt: TGCGCCAGCAGCCAAGATCAGGGGACAGCCTCTTCGACCCTCTATGGCTACACCTTC
v_call: TRBV2; d_call: -; clone_size: -; j_call: TRBJ1-6; cdr3_aa: CASLRARAGSPLHF; cdr3_nt: TGTGCCAGCCTGCGGGCGAGGGCTGGGTCACCCCTCCACTTT
v_call: TRBV27; d_call: TRBD2; clone_size: -; j_call: TRBJ2-7; cdr3_aa: CASSLSSRRREGHRVYEQYF; cdr3_nt: TGTGCCAGCAGTTTATCTAGTCGGAGGCGGGAGGGCCATAGGGTCTACGAGCAGTACTTC